A single sample gave rise to the 18 T cell receptor beta chains below, sequenced in a study of T-cell memory formation after mild COVID-19. TCRdb ran MiXCR on the 5' RACE reads and lists one entry per CDR3 protein. The sample has 90,000 to 130,000 distinct CDR3 sequences; about a sixth are singletons. The sequencing sample was made of PBMCs or a T cell subset sorted from them (not recorded which). All receptors derive from a man aged 18 to 30 who had mild COVID-19 (a few samples of this study predate the infection). Cell type and time point are not known.

This chain links TRBV10-3 with TRBJ2-5; D unresolved. There are 13 residues in the CDR3. Between the trimmed V and J ends, which lost 0 bases and 4 bases, there was a span of 6 bases. CDR1 and CDR2 (germline): ENHRY, SYGVKD. The CDR3 bases are TGTGCCATCAGTGAGTCCTTAACAGAGACCCAGTACTTC. This encodes CAISESLTETQYF.

The chain links TRBV7-9 to TRBJ1-5; D is unresolved. Between the trimmed V and J ends, which lost 8 bases and 7 bases, there was a span of 12 bases. Germline V gene lookup returns CDR1 SEHNR and CDR2 FQNEAQ (reference sequence). The CDR3 runs to 12 residues. The CDR3 coding sequence is TGTGCCAGCGGAGGAACCGGCCAGCCCCAGCATTTT. Its protein product is CASGGTGQPQHF.

This clonotype was found a few times. V is TRBV6-5 and J is TRBJ1-1; TRBD1 is a possible D gene (6 bases). Deletions cut 5 bases from V and 8 bases from J, with 18 bases between. CDR3 length: 14 residues. The V gene's germline CDR1 is MNHEY and CDR2 SVGAGI. CDR3 loop: CASSSPGGPLEAFF. The CDR3, as DNA: TGTGCCAGCAGTAGCCCGGGGGGGCCGTTGGAAGCTTTCTTT.

The sample holds a few counts of this clonotype. This chain uses TRBV7-9 with TRBJ1-6; unclear D gene. The V and J ends lost 4 bases and 2 bases respectively, with 9 bases between them. From germline, CDR1 is SEHNR and CDR2 FQNEAQ (reference sequence). The CDR3 extends over 15 amino acids. CDR3: CASSSGGPYNSPLHF. In nucleotides, the CDR3 is TGTGCCAGCAGCTCGGGTGGCCCCTATAATTCACCCCTCCACTTT.

This chain uses TRBV7-2 with TRBJ1-3, with TRBD1 as a possible D gene (5 bases). CDR3 size: 16 residues. Germline V gene sequence: CDR1 SGHTA, CDR2 FQGNSA. The ends were cut back, 5 bases at V and 0 bases at J, with 14 bases in the middle. CDR3 coding DNA: TGTGCCAGCAGCCCTGCCGGGACTACCTCTGGAAACACCATATATTTT. Translated: CASSPAGTTSGNTIYF. Full variable domain (outside the CDR3, taken from reference TRBV7-2 and TRBJ1-3): GAGVSQSPSNKVTEKGKDVELRCDPISGHTALYWYRQSLGQGLEFLIYFQGNSAPDKSGLPSDRFSAERTGGSVSTLTIQRTQQEDSAVYLCASSPAGTTSGNTIYFGEGSWLTVV.

This clonotype showed up just a few times. This chain uses TRBV12-3 or TRBV12-4 with TRBJ1-1; possibly TRBD1 for D (5 bases). This CDR3 has 14 amino acids. The ends were cut back, 7 bases at V and 4 bases at J, with 16 bases in the middle. The CDR3 DNA is TGTGCCAGCATCCGAGGGGTTCGGGGCACTGAAGCTTTCTTT. Translated, it gives CASIRGVRGTEAFF.

The chain has TRBV4-3 and TRBJ2-1, with D possibly called TRBD1 or TRBD2 (5 bases each). The CDR3 extends over 15 amino acids. Germline V lookup: CDR1 LGHNA, CDR2 YSLEER. V dropped 2 bases and J dropped 7 bases, with 15 bases sitting between them. This CDR3 reads CASSQRLGRINEQFF. CDR3 bases: TGCGCCAGCAGCCAACGACTGGGACGGATTAATGAGCAGTTCTTC.

The chain joins TRBV7-2 to TRBJ1-5; 8 positions agree with TRBD1. Germline CDR1 reads SGHTA; CDR2 reads FQGNSA. This CDR3 contains 13 residues. With 6 bases clipped from V and 7 bases from J, the junction kept 5 bases outside the gene matches. The CDR3 region is CASSYNRGQPQHF. The CDR3 DNA reads as TGTGCCAGCAGTTACAACAGGGGGCAGCCCCAGCATTTT.

This chain links TRBV2 with TRBJ2-7; no definite D call. The V and J ends lost 2 bases and 3 bases respectively, with 5 bases between them. The CDR3 totals 12 residues. CDR1 SNHLY and CDR2 FYNNEI come from the germline V gene. The CDR3 DNA reads as TGTGCCAGCAGTGAATCGTTCTACGAGCAGTACTTC. As protein: CASSESFYEQYF.

The chain links TRBV7-9 to TRBJ2-2, with 7 bases lining up with TRBD1. The CDR3 consists of 15 residues. V shed 5 bases and J 5 bases; nucleotides not matched to a gene: 8. Germline V gene data show CDR1 as SEHNR and CDR2 as FQNEAQ (reference sequence). The CDR3 loop is CASSDRDSQTGELFF. CDR3 sequence (DNA): TGTGCCAGCAGCGACCGGGACAGCCAAACCGGGGAGCTGTTTTTT.

In its sample, this clonotype was seen many times. V usage is TRBV12-3 or TRBV12-4 and J usage is TRBJ2-5; 8 positions agree with TRBD2. The junction had 8 bases not matched to a gene; V was cut back by 5 bases and J by 3 bases. The CDR3 spans 15 residues. CDR3 bases: TGTGCCAGCAGTCTTCGCCGGGGGGGGGAAGAGACCCAGTACTTC. Its protein is CASSLRRGGEETQYF.

This clonotype was picked up a small number of times. The rearrangement uses TRBV19 and TRBJ2-3; D not certain. CDR3 length equals 14 residues. Germline V gives CDR1 LNHDA, CDR2 SQIVND (reference sequence). The germline V and J ends were trimmed by 4 bases and 2 bases, with 10 bases remaining between them. The CDR3 region is CASSTQGPTDTQYF. CDR3 nucleotide sequence: TGTGCCAGTAGTACCCAAGGGCCCACAGATACGCAGTATTTT.

This clonotype was observed a few times. CDR3 region: CATFSGGGETQYF. CDR3 DNA: TGTGCCACCTTCTCAGGAGGTGGAGAGACCCAGTACTTC. This chain joins TRBV6-2 or TRBV6-3 and TRBJ2-5; TRBD2 might be the D (5 bases). V dropped 10 bases and J dropped 4 bases, with 16 bases sitting between them. The CDR3 extends over 13 amino acids. The germline CDR1 and CDR2 sequences are MNHEY and SVGEGT.

The chain uses TRBV10-3 and TRBJ2-5; D might be TRBD1 (6 bases). Germline V gene data show CDR1 as ENHRY and CDR2 as SYGVKD. V dropped 3 bases and J dropped 9 bases, with 14 bases sitting between them. The CDR3 extends over 13 amino acids. Here the CDR3 reads CAISEGPEGAQYF. DNA for the CDR3: TGTGCCATCAGTGAAGGTCCTGAGGGGGCCCAGTACTTC.

This clonotype was seen more than once but under ten times. The chain employs TRBV30 and TRBJ1-5; D ambiguous. In germline, CDR1 is GTSNPN, CDR2 SVGIG (reference sequence). The CDR3 runs 14 residues. Deletions cut 0 bases from V and 7 bases from J, with 13 bases between. The CDR3 coding sequence is TGTGCCTGGAGTGTATCGAGGTTACAGCAGCCCCAGCATTTT. This gives the protein CAWSVSRLQQPQHF.

This clonotype was seen more than once but under ten times. The V and J genes are TRBV3-1 and TRBJ2-3, with 10 bases fitting TRBD1. Trimming cost V 5 bases and J 3 bases; bases outside gene matches: 5. This CDR3 comprises 15 residues. CDR1 is LGHDT, CDR2 YNNKEL, per germline (reference sequence). The CDR3 here is CASSYPGQGTDTQYF. The CDR3 coding sequence is TGTGCCAGCAGCTACCCGGGACAGGGGACAGATACGCAGTATTTT.

This clonotype was seen ten or more times. V and J are TRBV5-4 and TRBJ2-3; a weak D match, TRBD2 (5 bases). Germline lookup yields CDR1 SGHNT and CDR2 YYREEE (reference sequence). With 0 bases removed from V and 6 bases from J, the gap between germline ends came to 11 bases. This CDR3 has 14 amino acids. DNA for the CDR3: TGTGCCAGCAGCTTGGTTACGGGAAGGGATACGCAGTATTTT. Its translation: CASSLVTGRDTQYF.

The rearrangement uses TRBV9 and TRBJ1-2; 7 nucleotides line up with TRBD1. Germline CDR1 is SGDLS and CDR2 is YYNGEE. Losses at the gene ends were 2 bases for V and 4 bases for J; bases not matched to a gene: 5. The CDR3 extends over 14 amino acids. CDR3 DNA: TGTGCCAGCAGCGTCCTCGACAGGGTCTATGGCTACACCTTC. Amino acid sequence: CASSVLDRVYGYTF.